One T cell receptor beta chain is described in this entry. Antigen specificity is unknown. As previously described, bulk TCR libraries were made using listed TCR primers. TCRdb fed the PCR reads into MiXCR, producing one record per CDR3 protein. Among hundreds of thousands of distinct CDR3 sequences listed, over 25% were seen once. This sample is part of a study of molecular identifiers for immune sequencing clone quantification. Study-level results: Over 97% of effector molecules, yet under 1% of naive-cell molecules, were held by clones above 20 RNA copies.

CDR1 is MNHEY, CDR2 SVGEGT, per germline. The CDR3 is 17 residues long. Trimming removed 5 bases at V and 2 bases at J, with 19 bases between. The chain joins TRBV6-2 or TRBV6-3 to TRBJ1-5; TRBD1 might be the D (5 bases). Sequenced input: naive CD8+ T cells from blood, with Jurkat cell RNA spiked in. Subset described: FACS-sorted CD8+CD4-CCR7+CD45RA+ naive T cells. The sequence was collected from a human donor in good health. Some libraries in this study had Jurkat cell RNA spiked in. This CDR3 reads CASSPGSREYGNQPQHF. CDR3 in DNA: TGTGCCAGCAGTCCAGGTAGCAGGGAATATGGCAATCAGCCCCAGCATTTT.